What follows describes a single T cell receptor beta chain. The antigen is undetermined. Separate cDNA molecules each had unique molecular identifiers attached to them. MiXCR was run by TCRdb on the 5' RACE reads, yielding one entry per CDR3 protein. The data contain about 26,000 distinct CDR3 sequences, around 5.5% of them seen just once; the ten biggest clones take up 3% to 4.5%. The CDR3 covers 17 residues. Per germline, CDR1 SGHNT and CDR2 YENEEA. Germline trimming cut 8 bases from V and 4 bases from J; bases unmatched to any gene: 16. The sample is drawn from a study of early T cells in non-severe SARS-CoV-2 infection. Study overall: Bulk RNA isolated from unsorted whole blood underwent sequencing; chains were not paired.

Study-wide results and limits: VDJdb-based matching was biased toward anti-spike CD8 responses and missed private and CD4 specificities.

The chain is built from TRBV11-3 and TRBJ2-3; 9 nucleotides align to TRBD1. This TCR was recovered from an adult who was a healthcare worker with PCR-confirmed SARS-CoV-2 infection or an uninfected control (not recorded which). The sequenced sample was whole blood. In DNA, the CDR3 is TGTGCCAGCGGCAACCCTCGGACAGGGGATCTCCCAGATACGCAGTATTTT. This sequence encodes CASGNPRTGDLPDTQYF.